The 26 T cell receptor beta chains listed next were all sequenced from one sample in a study of T cells in Graves' hyperthyroidism and ophthalmopathy. Researchers took RNA transcripts and amplified the TCR beta CDR3 regions from them. During a first-round RT-PCR of the TCR CDR3, the HTBI primer set was used. One entry per CDR3 protein, called by TCRdb with MiXCR from the multiplex PCR reads. The table lists roughly 700,000 distinct CDR3 sequences, 14% of them singletons. Sequencing was done on a sample of blood. The receptors originated from a young woman with Graves' hyperthyroidism.

This clonotype has a handful of counts. The chain is built from TRBV5-1 and TRBJ2-3; 8 bases agree with TRBD2. J lost 2 bases, V lost 1 base, and 6 bases had no gene match. CDR3 size: 16 residues. Germline V gene sequence: CDR1 SGHRS, CDR2 YFSETQ. CDR3 loop: CASSLPSGSSTDTQYF. CDR3 nucleotides: TGCGCCAGCAGCTTGCCGAGCGGGAGCTCCACAGATACGCAGTATTTT.

This clonotype was seen at least ten times. V is TRBV5-5 and J is TRBJ2-5; D perhaps matches TRBD1 (6 bases). The CDR3 sequence is 15 residues long. V was pared by 0 bases and J by 0 bases, with 9 bases between. CDR1 and CDR2 from the germline V gene are SGHKS and YYEKEE (reference sequence). The CDR3 DNA is TGTGCCAGCAGCTTGGTGCAGGGGCACCAAGAGACCCAGTACTTC. Its translation is CASSLVQGHQETQYF.

This clonotype showed up many times. The chain has TRBV29-1 and TRBJ2-1; 7 bases are a match to TRBD2. Germline CDR1 reads SQVTM; CDR2 reads ANQGSEA. V shed 0 bases, J shed 2 bases, and the junction held 7 bases outside the gene matches. This CDR3 has 16 residues. The CDR3 spells CSVEEGSGKTYNEQFF. The CDR3 DNA is TGCAGCGTTGAAGAGGGGAGCGGGAAAACCTACAATGAGCAGTTCTTC.

Only a few counts were recorded for this clonotype. This chain connects TRBV7-3 to TRBJ2-2, with TRBD1 identical over 7 bases. The CDR3 runs to 16 residues. Germline values: CDR1 SGHTA, CDR2 FQGTGA. J gave up 5 bases and V 4 bases, and 10 bases lay outside the gene matches. CDR3 in amino acids: CASSSQRGRMTGELFF. The CDR3 DNA reads TGTGCCAGCAGCTCTCAGAGGGGGCGCATGACCGGGGAGCTGTTTTTT. The whole variable domain, filled in from reference TRBV7-3 and TRBJ2-2, reads GAGVSQTPSNKVTEKGKYVELRCDPISGHTALYWYRQSLGQGPEFLIYFQGTGAADDSGLPNDRFFAVRPEGSVSTLKIQRTERGDSAVYLCASSSQRGRMTGELFFGEGSRLTVL.

This clonotype was counted between two and nine times. The chain employs TRBV13 and TRBJ2-3; D is unresolved. V was trimmed by 1 base and J by 11 bases, leaving 7 bases between them. The CDR3 length is 11 residues. The germline V gene encodes CDR1 PRHDT and CDR2 FYEKMQ (reference sequence). CDR3 nucleotide sequence: TGTGCCAGCAGCTTAGTGGAAATGCAGTATTTT. It encodes CASSLVEMQYF.

This clonotype was recorded a few times. The chain couples TRBV12-3 or TRBV12-4 to TRBJ2-7, with D possibly matching TRBD1 (6 bases). Trimming removed 3 bases from V and 3 bases from J, with 9 bases in between. The CDR3 runs 13 residues. CDR3 bases: TGTGCCAGCAGTTTTGGACAGAACTACGAGCAGTACTTC. It yields the protein CASSFGQNYEQYF.

This clonotype was seen ten or more times. The chain employs TRBV7-9 and TRBJ2-1, with TRBD2 identical over 8 bases. Losses at the gene ends were 6 bases for V and 0 bases for J; bases not matched to a gene: 7. Germline V gene sequence: CDR1 SEHNR, CDR2 FQNEAQ (reference sequence). The CDR3 is 16 residues long. The CDR3 sequence is CASRPSGGSSYNEQFF. As DNA, the CDR3 is TGTGCCAGCAGACCCAGCGGGGGCAGCTCCTACAATGAGCAGTTCTTC.

This clonotype was found many times. This chain uses TRBV30 with TRBJ2-7, with D hard to call. V lost 2 bases and J lost 0, with 11 bases in between. The CDR3 totals 14 residues. Germline V lookup: CDR1 GTSNPN, CDR2 SVGIG (reference sequence). DNA for the CDR3: TGTGCCTGGAGTTCGACTCATTTCTCCTACGAGCAGTACTTC. Its translation is CAWSSTHFSYEQYF.

At least ten counts were recorded for this clonotype. The chain is built from TRBV7-2 and TRBJ1-2; no reliable D call. Germline CDR1 and CDR2: SGHTA and FQGNSA. The germline V and J ends were trimmed by 1 base and 2 bases, with 8 bases remaining between them. The CDR3 consists of 14 residues. The DNA for the CDR3 is TGTGCCAGCAGCTTAGTTTGGGGAAACTATGGCTACACCTTC. Translation: CASSLVWGNYGYTF. Full variable domain (outside the CDR3, taken from reference TRBV7-2 and TRBJ1-2): GAGVSQSPSNKVTEKGKDVELRCDPISGHTALYWYRQSLGQGLEFLIYFQGNSAPDKSGLPSDRFSAERTGGSVSTLTIQRTQQEDSAVYLCASSLVWGNYGYTFGSGTRLTVV.

This clonotype showed up just once. A read error may account for a junction end that differs from germline. The chain links TRBV20-1 to TRBJ1-4; 10 bases agree with TRBD1. The CDR3 runs to 15 residues. Looked up from germline, CDR1 is DFQATT and CDR2 is SNEGSKA (reference sequence). The CDR3 region has the DNA TGCAGTGCGAGAGGGACAGGGGCAACTAATGAAAAACTGTTTTTT. The encoded protein is CSARGTGATNEKLFF.

This clonotype was counted between two and nine times. The chain carries TRBV13 and TRBJ1-3; a possible D gene is TRBD1 (5 bases). The germline V gene encodes CDR1 PRHDT and CDR2 FYEKMQ (reference sequence). This CDR3 contains 15 residues. Trimming shortened V by 5 bases and J by 4 bases, and 15 bases separated the two germline ends. The CDR3 is CASSLMTVGGNTIYF. The DNA of the CDR3 is TGTGCCAGCAGCCTAATGACAGTGGGGGGAAACACCATATATTTT.

This clonotype has more than one count but fewer than ten. The chain is built from TRBV30 and TRBJ2-6; maybe TRBD2 (5 bases). The CDR3 has 15 amino acids. Germline V gene data show CDR1 as GTSNPN and CDR2 as SVGIG (reference sequence). Trimming stripped 0 bases from V and 4 bases from J, with 10 bases between. The CDR3 loop is CAWSVRGSGANVLTF. In nucleotides, the CDR3 is TGTGCCTGGAGTGTACGAGGGTCCGGGGCCAACGTCCTGACTTTC.

This clonotype was counted many times. The rearrangement links TRBV6-1 to TRBJ1-5; D unclear. Germline V lookup: CDR1 MNHNS, CDR2 SASEGT. The length of the CDR3 is 12 residues. V was clipped by 4 bases and J by 3 bases, with 4 bases between them. CDR3: CASSVLNQPQHF. CDR3 nucleotide sequence: TGTGCCAGCAGTGTGCTCAATCAGCCCCAGCATTTT.

This clonotype has a count of ten or more. The chain couples TRBV10-3 to TRBJ2-7; the D gene could be TRBD1 or TRBD2 (6 bases each). The CDR3 is 14 residues long. Per the germline V gene, CDR1 is ENHRY and CDR2 is SYGVKD. V gave up 6 bases and J gave up 2 bases, with 14 bases separating them. The CDR3 nucleotides read TGTGCCATCAGGCCCGGGGGCAGCCCCTACGAGCAGTACTTC. It is translated as CAIRPGGSPYEQYF.

In its sample, this clonotype was seen a few times. The V and J genes are TRBV6-1 and TRBJ1-1; D is unresolved. The CDR3 spans 15 residues. V was trimmed by 5 bases and J by 1 base, leaving 14 bases between them. Germline V gene data show CDR1 as MNHNS and CDR2 as SASEGT. CDR3 in DNA: TGTGCCAGCAGTTTCGCTTTCGGGCCGAACACTGAAGCTTTCTTT. This gives the protein CASSFAFGPNTEAFF.

This clonotype was seen a few times. The chain employs TRBV6-1 and TRBJ1-1, with TRBD1 matching 10 bases. CDR1 is MNHNS and CDR2 is SASEGT in the germline V gene. The V gene end was trimmed by 7 bases and the J gene end by 3 bases; junction bases not matched to a gene: 8. CDR3 length equals 15 residues. The CDR3 nucleotides read TGTGCCAGCACCCCAAGGACAGGGGGGTACACTGAAGCTTTCTTT. This codes for CASTPRTGGYTEAFF.

The chain uses TRBV19 and TRBJ2-3; 7 nucleotides match TRBD2. Trimming removed 3 bases from V and 1 base from J; junction bases left unmatched: 10. The CDR3 has 17 amino acids. Germline lookup yields CDR1 LNHDA and CDR2 SQIVND (reference sequence). The DNA for the CDR3 is TGTGCCAGTAGTATGGGCCTAGCGGACTCCCGCACAGATACGCAGTATTTT. Protein: CASSMGLADSRTDTQYF.

The chain employs TRBV5-1 and TRBJ2-7; D is undetermined. Per germline, CDR1 SGHRS and CDR2 YFSETQ. Trimming pared 0 bases from V and 0 bases from J, leaving 7 bases between. The CDR3 sequence is 14 residues long. As DNA, the CDR3 is TGCGCCAGCAGCTTGGCCGGCTACTCCTACGAGCAGTACTTC. This sequence encodes CASSLAGYSYEQYF. Combining the CDR3 with reference TRBV5-1 and TRBJ2-7 gives the whole variable domain KAGVTQTPRYLIKTRGQQVTLSCSPISGHRSVSWYQQTPGQGLQFLFEYFSETQRNKGNFPGRFSGRQFSNSRSEMNVSTLELGDSALYLCASSLAGYSYEQYFGPGTRLTVT.

This clonotype was counted many times. The gene calls are TRBV27 and TRBJ2-3; 7 bases map to TRBD1. J was trimmed by 4 bases and V by 3 bases; bases with no gene match: 7. The germline CDR1 and CDR2 sequences are MNHEY and SMNVEV (reference sequence). The CDR3 length is 15 residues. The CDR3 reads CASSFGAGGADTQYF. The CDR3 bases are TGTGCCAGCAGTTTTGGGGCAGGGGGAGCAGATACGCAGTATTTT.

This chain links TRBV18 with TRBJ2-5; D unresolved. Germline values: CDR1 KGHSH, CDR2 LQKENI. There are 17 residues in the CDR3. Trimming cost V 0 bases and J 0 bases, with 14 bases left between them. The DNA for the CDR3 is TGTGCCAGCTCACCACCGTGGGCAGGCCCTTACCAAGAGACCCAGTACTTC. It specifies CASSPPWAGPYQETQYF.

The chain joins TRBV4-1 to TRBJ2-3; TRBD1 agrees at 12 bases. CDR3 length equals 16 residues. Germline V gene sequence: CDR1 MGHRA, CDR2 YSYEKL. Trimming at V came to 3 bases and at J to 4 bases, leaving 5 bases not matched to a gene. The CDR3 DNA sequence: TGCGCCAGCAGCCAGCCCGGGACAGGGGGCCCAGATACGCAGTATTTT. Translated: CASSQPGTGGPDTQYF.

This rearrangement joins TRBV28 to TRBJ2-5; 9 nucleotides agree with TRBD2. Germline lookup yields CDR1 MDHEN and CDR2 SYDVKM. The trim removed 5 bases at V and 0 bases at J, leaving 7 bases unmatched. The CDR3 contains 16 residues. The CDR3 reads CASSQSSGKHQETQYF. The CDR3 bases are TGTGCCAGCAGTCAGTCTAGCGGGAAACACCAAGAGACCCAGTACTTC.

The CDR3 nucleotides read TGTGCCAGTTTCCCGTTTGCCCCTCCATACGAGCAGTACTTC. This translates into CASFPFAPPYEQYF. The chain carries TRBV6-1 and TRBJ2-7; the D is unclear. CDR3 length: 14 residues. V dropped 9 bases and J dropped 4 bases, with 19 bases sitting between them. Germline CDR1 reads MNHNS; CDR2 reads SASEGT.

This clonotype was counted at least ten times. This chain joins TRBV6-5 and TRBJ1-2; 7 bases fit TRBD1. Trimming took 2 bases from V and 5 from J; bases not matched to a gene: 5. The CDR3 contains 14 residues. CDR1 and CDR2 (germline): MNHEY, SVGAGI. The CDR3: CASSYGTDPYGYTF. CDR3 bases: TGTGCCAGCAGTTACGGGACAGACCCTTATGGCTACACCTTC.

The CDR3 is CATSDSHLEAFF. DNA for the CDR3: TGTGCCACCAGTGATTCCCACCTTGAAGCTTTCTTT. The rearrangement joins TRBV24-1 to TRBJ1-1; D gene unclear. This CDR3 has 12 amino acids. CDR1 and CDR2 from the germline V gene are KGHDR and SFDVKD. Trimming shortened V by 2 bases and J by 7 bases, and 7 bases separated the two germline ends.

The rearrangement links TRBV6-4 to TRBJ2-7; a weak D match, TRBD2 (6 bases). V was trimmed by 5 bases and J by 4 bases, leaving 21 bases between them. This CDR3 has 16 amino acids. Per germline, CDR1 MRHNA and CDR2 SNTAGT. In DNA form, the CDR3 reads TGTGCCAGCAGTTTCACCCAAACTAGCCAGGGTTACGAGCAGTACTTC. Encoded protein: CASSFTQTSQGYEQYF.